Presented here are 29 T cell receptor beta chains from one specimen sequenced in a study of blood T cell repertoires in COVID-19. The table came from immunoSEQ multiplex PCR; TCRdb's copy has only in-frame clones and leaves some out. The sample lists about 120,000 clones, about 85% occurring once. Material: peripheral blood. These receptors were obtained from a woman older than 75 with acute or convalescent COVID-19.

This clone was seen a handful of times. This sequence joins TRBV5-1 and TRBJ2-2; no clear D gene. The CDR3 loop spans 13 amino acids. Per germline, CDR1 SGHRS and CDR2 YFSETQ. Trimming took off 0 bases at V and 4 bases at J, with 4 bases between the two ends. The CDR3 spells CASSLALTGELFF. The CDR3 nucleotides are TGCGCCAGCAGCTTGGCTCTCACCGGGGAGCTGTTTTTT.

The V and J genes are TRBV7-3 and TRBJ2-2; possible D gene TRBD2, 5 bases. The germline V and J ends were trimmed by 3 bases and 3 bases, with 11 bases remaining between them. The germline V gene encodes CDR1 SGHTA and CDR2 FQGTGA. The CDR3 consists of 15 residues. CDR3 amino acids: CASSFGNRDTGELFF. The CDR3 coding sequence is TGTGCCAGCAGCTTCGGGAATAGGGACACCGGGGAGCTGTTTTTT.

This clone was seen just once. J is TRBJ1-2 and V is TRBV5-1, with 7 bases fitting TRBD1. CDR3 length: 14 residues. CDR1 and CDR2 (germline): SGHRS, YFSETQ. With 5 bases clipped from V and 7 bases from J, the junction kept 11 bases outside the gene matches. CDR3 sequence reads: CASRMEQGKGGYTF. The CDR3, as DNA: TGCGCCAGCAGAATGGAACAGGGGAAGGGTGGCTACACCTTC.

The V gene is TRBV28, the J gene TRBJ1-2; 11 bases agree with TRBD1. Germline trimming cut 3 bases from V and 3 bases from J; bases unmatched to any gene: 6. CDR1 and CDR2 from the germline V gene are MDHEN and SYDVKM. The CDR3 has 16 amino acids. The CDR3 DNA is TGTGCCAGCAGTTTTGTTCCGGGACAGGGGGACTATGGCTACACCTTC. This gives the protein CASSFVPGQGDYGYTF.

J is TRBJ1-5 and V is TRBV4-1, with D perhaps TRBD1 (6 bases). The CDR3 spans 17 residues. V lost 1 base and J lost 4, with 17 bases in between. Germline V gives CDR1 MGHRA, CDR2 YSYEKL. This chain's CDR3 is CASSQASRTASNQPQHF. The CDR3 DNA sequence: TGCGCCAGCAGCCAAGCGTCAAGGACAGCCTCTAATCAGCCCCAGCATTTT.

To note about this clone: In the same sample, other DNA sequences code for this CDR3. The chain joins TRBV7-2 to TRBJ1-2, with D hard to call. Trimming took off 3 bases at V and 5 bases at J, with 16 bases between the two ends. There are 15 residues in the CDR3. CDR1 and CDR2 (germline): SGHTA, FQGNSA. CDR3 in amino acids: CASSFRPTGLYGYTF. DNA of the CDR3: TGTGCCAGCAGCTTTAGACCGACGGGGTTGTATGGCTACACCTTC.

The chain joins TRBV4-3 to TRBJ2-3; TRBD2 matches at 11 bases. Germline V gene data show CDR1 as LGHNA and CDR2 as YSLEER. This CDR3 has 16 amino acids. J was trimmed by 1 base and V by 3 bases; bases with no gene match: 3. Here the CDR3 DNA reads TGCGCCAGCAGCCAGGTACTAGCGGGGGGCACAGATACGCAGTATTTT. The encoded protein is CASSQVLAGGTDTQYF.

This chain joins TRBV7-9 and TRBJ1-6; 9 positions match TRBD1. Germline V lookup: CDR1 SEHNR, CDR2 FQNEAQ (reference sequence). This CDR3 has 16 residues. Germline trimming cut 5 bases from V and 7 bases from J; bases unmatched to any gene: 9. Here the CDR3 reads CASSPKSGTGNSPLHF. The CDR3 nucleotides read TGTGCCAGCAGCCCAAAGTCGGGGACAGGGAATTCACCCCTCCACTTT. The full variable domain, with the rest looked up from reference TRBV7-9 and TRBJ1-6, is DTGVSQNPRHKITKRGQNVTFRCDPISEHNRLYWYRQTLGQGPEFLTYFQNEAQLEKSRLLSDRFSAERPKGSFSTLEIQRTEQGDSAMYLCASSPKSGTGNSPLHFGNGTRLTVT.

CDR3 DNA sequence: TGTGCCAGCAGTTACGGGGGCGGTGGCTACACCTTC. Translating gives CASSYGGGGYTF. The chain has TRBV6-2 or TRBV6-3 and TRBJ1-2; TRBD1 might be the D (6 bases). The CDR3 spans 12 residues. V was pared by 2 bases and J by 7 bases, with 8 bases between. Germline V CDR1 and CDR2: MNHEY, SVGEGT.

The chain recombines TRBV18 with TRBJ1-6; D might be TRBD1 (5 bases). V was cut by 3 bases and J by 7 bases, with 16 bases left in between. This CDR3 is 16 amino acids long. Germline lookup yields CDR1 KGHSH and CDR2 LQKENI. CDR3 nucleotide sequence: TGTGCCAGCTCACCCAAGACGGGGGAGGGGAATTCACCCCTCCACTTT. Its translation: CASSPKTGEGNSPLHF.

The V gene is TRBV5-1, the J gene TRBJ1-1; possibly TRBD1 for D (5 bases). The CDR3 runs 14 residues. V was clipped by 5 bases and J by 7 bases, with 18 bases between them. Germline values: CDR1 SGHRS, CDR2 YFSETQ. The CDR3: CASRPHPGDVEAFF. Written as DNA, the CDR3 is TGCGCCAGCAGACCCCACCCGGGGGACGTTGAAGCTTTCTTT.

The chain is built from TRBV6-5 and TRBJ1-1; 8 nucleotides match TRBD1. This CDR3 is built from 13 residues. V was clipped by 10 bases and J by 11 bases; unmatched bases: 15. Germline V lookup: CDR1 MNHEY, CDR2 SVGAGI. The DNA of the CDR3 is TGTGCCACATACAGGGGGGGAGTGCGGGGCGCTTTCTTT. Protein product: CATYRGGVRGAFF.

This clone was found a few times. The chain has TRBV10-2 and TRBJ1-3; TRBD1 might be the D (6 bases). The CDR3 has 12 amino acids. The V gene's germline CDR1 is WSHSY and CDR2 SAAADI. Trimming stripped 6 bases from V and 7 bases from J, with 10 bases between. The CDR3 reads CASRQGVNTIYF. DNA for the CDR3: TGCGCCAGCAGACAGGGAGTGAACACCATATATTTT.

The chain joins TRBV7-2 to TRBJ1-2; TRBD1 matches at 10 bases. With V trimmed by 5 bases and J by 6 bases, 6 bases remained unmatched. Germline V CDR1 and CDR2: SGHTA, FQGNSA. This CDR3 is built from 14 residues. The CDR3 nucleotides are TGTGCCAGCAGCGACAGGGGGCTAGGCAATGGCTACACCTTC. It codes for CASSDRGLGNGYTF.

This clone was found once. J is TRBJ1-2 and V is TRBV6-5; perhaps TRBD1 as D (6 bases). V was cut by 7 bases and J by 7 bases, with 19 bases left in between. The CDR3 contains 14 residues. Looked up from germline, CDR1 is MNHEY and CDR2 is SVGAGI. The CDR3 nucleotides are TGTGCCAGCACCCCCGCGGTCACAGGGACTGGCTACACCTTC. Amino acid sequence: CASTPAVTGTGYTF.

The chain is built from TRBV5-1 and TRBJ2-3, with 8 bases matching TRBD2. The trim removed 0 bases at V and 4 bases at J, leaving 10 bases unmatched. The germline V gene encodes CDR1 SGHRS and CDR2 YFSETQ. The CDR3 runs to 17 residues. Here the CDR3 DNA reads TGCGCCAGCAGCTTGGTGGGGACGGGACTAGTGGCAGATACGCAGTATTTT. Translated: CASSLVGTGLVADTQYF.

This chain connects TRBV6-6 to TRBJ2-7, with TRBD2 matching 13 bases. The CDR3 is 14 residues long. The trim removed 6 bases at V and 7 bases at J, leaving 6 bases unmatched. CDR1 and CDR2 from the germline V gene are MNHNY and SVGAGI (reference sequence). The CDR3: CASSIGLAGDEQYV. Here the CDR3 DNA reads TGTGCCAGCAGCATCGGACTAGCGGGGGATGAGCAGTACGTC.

The V gene is TRBV13, the J gene TRBJ2-2; D might be TRBD1 (6 bases). Per the germline V gene, CDR1 is PRHDT and CDR2 is FYEKMQ (reference sequence). The V end was cut by 6 bases, the J end by 6 bases, with 14 bases between. The CDR3 loop spans 14 amino acids. For the CDR3, the DNA is TGTGCCAGCAGACGGGCAGGGGAATCCGGGGAGCTGTTTTTT. Its translation: CASRRAGESGELFF.

This clone was observed a single time. This chain connects TRBV19 to TRBJ1-3; D might be TRBD1 (6 bases). The length of the CDR3 is 14 residues. CDR1 and CDR2 (germline): LNHDA, SQIVND (reference sequence). Trimming left V 4 bases short and J 2 bases short, with 9 bases between. In DNA form, the CDR3 reads TGTGCCAGTAGTACCGGGACAACTGGAAACACCATATATTTT. Encoded protein: CASSTGTTGNTIYF.

This chain connects TRBV12-5 to TRBJ2-5; 8 bases fit TRBD1. V was pared by 5 bases and J by 7 bases, with 12 bases of the junction left unmatched. Germline-derived CDR1 and CDR2 are LGHNT and FRNRAP. The CDR3 totals 15 residues. The CDR3 reads CASGMGAGGMGTQYF. The CDR3 DNA reads as TGTGCTAGTGGTATGGGGGCAGGGGGCATGGGGACCCAGTACTTC.

The V gene is TRBV6-5, the J gene TRBJ1-1; 9 positions agree with TRBD1. CDR3 length: 15 residues. Germline V CDR1 and CDR2: MNHEY, SVGAGI. The V and J ends lost 6 bases and 1 base, in that order; junction bases with no gene match: 6. The CDR3 bases are TGTGCCAGCAGAACCGGGGGACAGGGGAACACTGAAGCTTTCTTT. Translating gives CASRTGGQGNTEAFF.

V and J are TRBV2 and TRBJ2-5; a weak D match, TRBD1 (5 bases). Trimming took 2 bases from V and 2 from J, leaving 18 bases between them. Germline-derived CDR1 and CDR2 are SNHLY and FYNNEI. This CDR3 contains 17 residues. The CDR3 here is CASSEPSGSFKQETQYF. In DNA form, the CDR3 reads TGTGCCAGCAGTGAACCGTCAGGGTCCTTCAAACAAGAGACCCAGTACTTC.

This clone was recorded once. The chain has TRBV4-2 and TRBJ1-1; D perhaps matches TRBD1 (6 bases). With 2 bases removed from V and 5 bases from J, the gap between germline ends came to 9 bases. Germline V CDR1 and CDR2: LGHNA, YNFKEQ. There are 13 residues in the CDR3. The CDR3 DNA sequence: TGTGCCAGCAGCCAACAGGGGCGGACTGAAGCTTTCTTT. As protein: CASSQQGRTEAFF.

V is TRBV9 and J is TRBJ2-3; 10 bases line up with TRBD2. The germline gives CDR1 SGDLS, CDR2 YYNGEE. Losses at the gene ends were 4 bases for V and 11 bases for J; bases not matched to a gene: 13. The CDR3 runs 15 residues. Here the CDR3 reads CASSPRLAGGWEQYF. In nucleotides, the CDR3 is TGTGCCAGCAGCCCCCGACTAGCGGGCGGGTGGGAGCAGTATTTT.

This chain connects TRBV27 to TRBJ2-1; a possible D gene is TRBD1 (5 bases). Germline loops: CDR1 MNHEY, CDR2 SMNVEV (reference sequence). Trimming left V 2 bases short and J 7 bases short, with 12 bases between. The length of the CDR3 is 14 residues. This chain's CDR3 is CASSLQGTLNEQFF. DNA of the CDR3: TGTGCCAGCAGTTTACAGGGTACCCTAAATGAGCAGTTCTTC.

This clone was seen more than once but under ten times. This chain joins TRBV20-1 and TRBJ1-1; the D is unclear. This CDR3 has 11 amino acids. Germline V gives CDR1 DFQATT, CDR2 SNEGSKA (reference sequence). Trimming took 7 bases from V and 4 from J, leaving 10 bases between them. The CDR3 nucleotides are TGCAGTGTTTCCGCGCGCACTGAAGCTTTCTTT. This codes for CSVSARTEAFF.

In the case of this clone: This sample includes further DNA sequences coding for the same CDR3. The V gene is TRBV5-6, the J gene TRBJ2-7; a possible D gene is TRBD2 (6 bases). This CDR3 has 13 amino acids. V gave up 4 bases and J gave up 2 bases, with 10 bases separating them. In germline, CDR1 is SGHDT, CDR2 YYEEEE. CDR3 in DNA: TGTGCCAGCAGCCCCGGGAGCCCCTACGAGCAGTACTTC. Translating gives CASSPGSPYEQYF.

V and J are TRBV9 and TRBJ1-4, with D unresolved. V was pared by 4 bases and J by 4 bases, with 14 bases between. Looked up from germline, CDR1 is SGDLS and CDR2 is YYNGEE. The CDR3 contains 15 residues. CDR3 protein: CASSPRHGFNEKLFF. Here the CDR3 DNA reads TGTGCCAGCAGCCCCCGTCACGGTTTTAATGAAAAACTGTTTTTT.

This clone was found a few times. V gene TRBV4-2 combines with J gene TRBJ1-5; 9 nucleotides align to TRBD1. The V segment lost 0 bases and the J segment 5 bases; nucleotides outside the gene matches: 2. This CDR3 contains 15 residues. Looked up from germline, CDR1 is LGHNA and CDR2 is YNFKEQ. CDR3 residues: CASSQEGQGDQPQHF. The CDR3 coding sequence is TGTGCCAGCAGCCAAGAGGGACAGGGCGATCAGCCCCAGCATTTT.